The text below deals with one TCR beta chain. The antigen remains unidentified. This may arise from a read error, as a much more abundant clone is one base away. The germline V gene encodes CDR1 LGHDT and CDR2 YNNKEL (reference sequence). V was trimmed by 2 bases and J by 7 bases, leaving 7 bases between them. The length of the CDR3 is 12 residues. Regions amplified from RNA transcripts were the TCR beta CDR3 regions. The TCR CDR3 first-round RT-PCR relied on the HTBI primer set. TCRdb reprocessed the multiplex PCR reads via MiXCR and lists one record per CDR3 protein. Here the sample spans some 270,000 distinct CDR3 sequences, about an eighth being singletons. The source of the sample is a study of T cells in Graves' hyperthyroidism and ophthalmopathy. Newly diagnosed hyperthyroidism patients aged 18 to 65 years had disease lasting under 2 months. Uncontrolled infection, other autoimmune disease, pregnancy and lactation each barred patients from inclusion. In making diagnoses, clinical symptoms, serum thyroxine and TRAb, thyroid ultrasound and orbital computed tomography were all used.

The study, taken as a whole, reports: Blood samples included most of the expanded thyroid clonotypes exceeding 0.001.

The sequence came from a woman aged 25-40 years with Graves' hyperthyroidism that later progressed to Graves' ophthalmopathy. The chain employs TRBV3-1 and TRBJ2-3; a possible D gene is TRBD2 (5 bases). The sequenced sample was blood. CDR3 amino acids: CASSQRGNTQYF. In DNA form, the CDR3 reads TGTGCCAGCAGCCAACGGGGAAATACGCAGTATTTT.